Listed here is a single T cell receptor beta chain. Its antigen is still unknown. Base qualities are not at hand, and no much larger clone is one base apart. These data belong to a study of cytomegalovirus exposure and HLA in healthy donors (dated by TCRdb to about 2017). Broadly, across the study: An earlier analysis of a few hundred of the donors reported around 280 Gb of sequence data and 95 million to 130 million unique TCR beta sequences obtained from roughly 180 million T cells. About 280 gigabases of sequencing data and around 90 million unique TCR sequences made up an early release that covered around 640 HLA-typed donors. Among the roughly 390 genotyped donors, approximately 76% belonged to the genetic ancestry cluster associated with self-reported Caucasian donors. The study aimed to test whether cataloging public T cell receptors could reveal signatures of past pathogen exposure. The T cell repertoires of 700 or so subjects were profiled by immunosequencing and related to cytomegalovirus serostatus. Besides the first cohort of approximately 670 subjects, a separate validation cohort made up of over a hundred different subjects was used. To predict cytomegalovirus infection status, the study combined high-throughput TCR immunosequencing, statistical association of individual TCRs with disease status, and machine learning. To study patterns of TCR occurrence, a later analysis re-analyzed previously published TCR beta repertoires from 666 donors and added high-resolution HLA genotyping. In the later analysis, no new phenotypic data were used to find candidate immune exposures; instead, reliance was placed on TCR beta sequences and their occurrence across donors. To decide whether each TCR beta V gene segment behaved as functional or pseudogenic, an earlier analysis of fewer than 750 of the donors relied on high-throughput TCR beta sequencing. Donor age, sex, ethnicity and CMV serostatus were compiled together with the repertoire data. Genome-wide SNP genotypes for about 60% of the roughly 670 donors were used in a later genetic analysis, which treated that subset as a discovery cohort. Every discovery cohort repertoire had been produced on one sequencing platform. HLA typing covered class I and class II loci at four-digit resolution. Typing coverage differed by locus: A, B, C, DRB1 and DQB1 were typed in roughly 629-630 donors, DQA1 in about 500, DPA1 in roughly 590, and DPB1 in about 450. Because of strong linkage in the cohort, roughly five DR-DQ haplotypes were treated as single units for association and clustering. On average, roughly 240,000 unique TCR beta nucleotide sequences were sequenced per donor among several hundred genotyped donors of the cohort, with roughly 18% of those sequences being non-productive.

Libraries were built with the immunoSEQ multiplex PCR assay. The multiplex PCR relied on a mix of 60 forward primers for TCR Vbeta segments and 13 reverse primers for TCR Jbeta segments. The CDR3 region of rearranged TCR beta genes was amplified from genomic DNA with a multiplex PCR assay. Amplified TCR beta libraries were sequenced as 87-base-pair reads on the Illumina HiSeq System. As for the original processing: A later analysis tallied around 80 million unique TCR beta chains across the 666 repertoires, and approximately 12 million of those chains were shared by two or more donors. To remove PCR and sequencing errors, raw reads were error-corrected and collapsed into unique sequences using a nearest-neighbor algorithm that merged closely related sequences. V, D and J gene segments were assigned by aligning CDR3 sequences to IMGT reference sequences. For a sequence to be retained, a match of at least six nucleotides was required to both a V gene segment and a J gene segment. A rearrangement was called productive if the CDR3 had no stop codons and remained in frame with V and J, and every other rearrangement was called non-productive. CDR3 was defined by IMGT convention, running from the second conserved V-encoded cysteine to the conserved J-encoded phenylalanine. In an earlier analysis of more than 550 of the donors, sequences lacking an unambiguous match to a single V gene segment were excluded. An earlier analysis of 587 of the donors called V segments functional above 56.7% productive rearrangements and segregating when the between-donor standard deviation exceeded 5%. A statistical classification framework was built to diagnose cytomegalovirus status from the catalog of TCR beta chain sequences. In a later analysis, V and J genes were assigned by comparing TCR nucleotide sequences against IMGT/GENE-DB human TR gene sequences. Using the TCRdist pipeline, a later analysis assigned CDR3 sequences along with most-parsimonious VDJ recombination scenarios. In a later analysis, every TCR beta chain was defined by the combination of its CDR3 amino acid sequence and its V-gene family, and reads without a unique V-gene family were dropped. To address suspected cross-contamination and a sequencing artifact, a later analysis removed a few hundred highly shared, low-generation-probability nucleotide sequences. A later analysis calculated a clonal expansion index for each public chain from normalized within-repertoire ranks of inferred template counts. A later analysis computed generation probabilities with a VDJ recombination model fitted to out-of-frame rearrangements, and checked the results against IGoR. Hypergeometric tests were used in a later analysis to score TCR-TCR, TCR-HLA and TCR-CMV co-occurrence, with a repertoire-size bias correction applied to the TCR pairs. In a later analysis, false discovery rates were estimated by permuting HLA or CMV assignments 20 times. In a later analysis, co-occurring TCRs were grouped with DBSCAN, and TCRdist sequence similarity was added when clustering was performed within HLA-allele-positive subsets. Co-occurrence clustering excluded repertoires with fewer than 30,000 or more than 120,000 public chains, plus five with anomalous nucleotide sharing. Entries here come from immuneACCESS through TCRdb and include only in-frame sequences with V and J called. Some clones fail to appear in such tables; in the studies checked, an unresolved V gene covers under half of the shortfall, and the cause of the remainder is unknown. Clone size and V and J calls were adopted from that table, with D and trimming inferred from the DNA. The sample yields roughly 180,000 clones; roughly four fifths were counted once. The top ten constitute approximately 2.3% of the sample.

The cohort was made up of 500 to 850 healthy bone marrow donors. All cohort members were sampled while nominally healthy, although unrecorded immune exposures were likely present. The donor tested CMV seronegative, placing the donor among the roughly 340 seronegative members of the cohort. Each donor provided a peripheral blood sample, and peripheral blood mononuclear cells were used for TCR beta sequencing. Genomic DNA extraction from the blood cell samples was performed with the Qiagen DNeasy Blood Extraction Kit. Summary of the overall study and its limitations: A cluster of highly shared sequence variants was judged likely to be a technical artifact of the sequencing pipeline. In an earlier analysis of some 500 of the donors, most TCR beta V segments appeared in productive rearrangements about 90% or about 30% of the time, broadly matching IMGT annotations. In a later analysis, the rate of TCR association differed among HLA loci, with DRB1 alleles having the most associated TCRs and HLA-C alleles having the fewest. In a later analysis, several top co-occurrence clusters were reported to appear linked to parvovirus B19, influenza, CMV and Epstein-Barr virus. The presence/absence analyses assumed that sequencing depth was roughly uniform across donors, and that assumption may not be true. V-gene and J-gene trimming of TCR beta chains was associated with a missense DCLRE1C variant in a later genetic analysis, and the association was replicated in an independent cohort. Most TCR sequences were seen in very few donors, while some public TCRs were found in many individuals. When HLA alleles, especially DR and DQ, strongly co-occurred, TCR associations were difficult to assign to individual alleles. Compared with the approximately 670-donor mean, donors in an Asian-associated ancestry cluster had fewer N-insertions in productive TCRs, according to a later genetic analysis. Correlated functional status among segregating V segments might be attributable to linkage disequilibrium, but an unknown experimental factor could not be ruled out. A further reported finding was that TCR beta sequences accurately predicted the HLA-A and HLA-B alleles for most subjects in the first cohort. Three of the identified cytomegalovirus-associated TCR beta chains were confirmed in vitro to be specific for cytomegalovirus antigens. Because some donors lacked HLA typing at each locus, the association tests relied only on the typed subset. The study gave a list of under 200 TCR beta chains associated with cytomegalovirus. A later analysis found that HLA-associated TCR beta chains were more clonally expanded and had lower generation probabilities than equally common non-associated chains. Only TCR beta chains were sequenced in this cohort, and the absence of alpha or paired-chain data limited detectable features. The authors suggested that the approach could potentially be extended to other disease states and immunological phenotypes. At a false discovery rate of 0.05, a later analysis linked some 18,000 TCR beta sequences to specific HLA alleles. Immune exposure information for the cohort was limited to CMV serostatus. Most CMV-associated TCR beta chains appeared to be HLA-restricted in a later analysis, and the HLA associations seemed to be driven largely by CMV exposure. Because counts were too low, about 18 rarely observed V segments, including chromosome 9 orphons, were excluded from the earlier analysis of some 590 of the donors. The classifier was reported to diagnose cytomegalovirus status with high specificity and sensitivity in both the original and validation cohorts.

This TCR derives from a female donor in good health and CMV-seronegative. The sample was PBMCs.

The nucleotides are TGTGCCAGCAGCCAAGGTGGGGGGGCTCGAAACTATGGCTACACCTTC. This translates into CASSQGGGARNYGYTF. The rearrangement combines TRBV28 with TRBJ1-2; the best D guess is TRBD1, with 6 bases matching. Its CDR3 holds 16 amino acids, cysteine through phenylalanine. Left in the record is the CDR3 DNA by itself, 48 bases read in frame from the first base. The germline ends are 19 bases apart after V is trimmed by 6 bases and J by 2 bases. Via the germline V gene, CDR1 is MDHEN and CDR2 SYDVKM.